This T cell receptor beta chain was sequenced for a study of blood T cells in healthy people across ages. Concerning this clonotype itself: Its antigen is unidentified.

Then a second PCR, running roughly 7 to 11 cycles, was carried out with a sample-barcoded 5' primer and a J-beta primer mix. Each cDNA molecule carried a tag from a template-switch adaptor that contained 12 random nucleotides. From the 5' RACE reads, TCRdb called clonotypes with MiXCR, one entry per CDR3 protein. Of about a million distinct CDR3 sequences listed, around two fifths are singletons. Total RNA was extracted at no less than 6 micrograms per sample. Study findings and constraints: A greater number of naive CD4+ cells and higher diversity distinguished long-lived donors from aged donors. Donor CMV status, an unknown factor, possibly confounded changes in expanded clonotypes.

The V and J ends lost 4 bases and 10 bases, in that order; junction bases with no gene match: 14. This CDR3 region has 17 residues. The germline V gene encodes CDR1 LGHNA and CDR2 YSLEER. This sequence joins TRBV4-3 and TRBJ2-1; 12 positions agree with TRBD2. The sequence derives from a man aged 18 to 30 in good health. Sequencing was carried out using blood. DNA for the CDR3: TGCGCCAGCAGCCTTTCGCCCGGACTAGCGGGGTCTGGAGAGCAGTTCTTC. This codes for CASSLSPGLAGSGEQFF.